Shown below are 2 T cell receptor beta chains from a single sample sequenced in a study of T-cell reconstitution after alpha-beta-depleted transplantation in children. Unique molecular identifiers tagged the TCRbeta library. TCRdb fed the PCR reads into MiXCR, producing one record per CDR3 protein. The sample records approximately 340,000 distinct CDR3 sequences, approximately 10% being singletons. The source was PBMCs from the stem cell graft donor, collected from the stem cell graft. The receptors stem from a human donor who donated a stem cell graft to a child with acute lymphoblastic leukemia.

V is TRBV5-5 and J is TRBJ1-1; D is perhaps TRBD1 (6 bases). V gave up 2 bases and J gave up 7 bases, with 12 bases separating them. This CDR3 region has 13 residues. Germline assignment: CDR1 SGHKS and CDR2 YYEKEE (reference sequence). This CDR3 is CASSFEDRVEAFF. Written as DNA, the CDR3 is TGTGCCAGCAGCTTTGAGGACAGAGTTGAAGCTTTCTTT.

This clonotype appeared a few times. This CDR3 reads CSAPLSYEQYF. In DNA, the CDR3 is TGCAGTGCCCCACTGAGCTACGAGCAGTACTTC. The genes are TRBV20-1 and TRBJ2-7; D remains unclear. Germline V gene sequence: CDR1 DFQATT, CDR2 SNEGSKA (reference sequence). Between the trimmed V and J ends, which lost 6 bases and 3 bases, there was a span of 9 bases. CDR3 length: 11 residues.